Below, 13 T cell receptor beta chains from the same sample are listed, as sequenced in a study of T cells in Graves' hyperthyroidism and ophthalmopathy. Amplification yielded TCR beta CDR3 regions, with RNA transcripts as the source. The HTBI primer set served for first-round RT-PCR of the TCR CDR3. TCRdb redid the calling of the multiplex PCR reads with MiXCR, one entry per CDR3 protein. The data show roughly 800,000 distinct CDR3 sequences, approximately 40% seen once. Sequencing input: blood. The receptors originated from a young man with Graves' hyperthyroidism.

Details on this clonotype: A much larger clone lies one base from this, so it may be a read error. The chain employs TRBV20-1 and TRBJ2-2; the match to TRBD2 covers 7 bases. This CDR3 region has 14 residues. Germline values: CDR1 DFQATT, CDR2 SNEGSKA (reference sequence). Trimming at V came to 2 bases and at J to 3 bases, leaving 3 bases not matched to a gene. In DNA, the CDR3 is TGCAGTGCTAGACAGGGAGGGTACACCGGGGAGCTGTTTTTT. It specifies CSARQGGYTGELFF.

The chain has TRBV19 and TRBJ1-5, with unresolved D. Trimming removed 6 bases from V and 2 bases from J, with 11 bases in between. There are 14 residues in the CDR3. The V gene's germline CDR1 is LNHDA and CDR2 SQIVND (reference sequence). The CDR3 spells CASRDTEGNQPQHF. CDR3 in DNA: TGTGCCAGTAGGGATACTGAGGGCAATCAGCCCCAGCATTTT. Filled out from reference TRBV19 and TRBJ1-5, the complete variable domain reads DGGITQSPKYLFRKEGQNVTLSCEQNLNHDAMYWYRQDPGQGLRLIYYSQIVNDFQKGDIAEGYSVSREKKESFPLTVTSAQKNPTAFYLCASRDTEGNQPQHFGDGTRLSIL.

This clonotype was recorded many times. The chain employs TRBV19 and TRBJ2-7, with TRBD1 as a possible D gene (5 bases). This CDR3 has 12 amino acids. Germline V lookup: CDR1 LNHDA, CDR2 SQIVND (reference sequence). Trimming removed 9 bases at V and 5 bases at J, with 14 bases between. The CDR3 loop reads CASAQGSNEQYF. CDR3 DNA sequence: TGTGCCAGCGCCCAGGGTAGCAACGAGCAGTACTTC.

In this sample, this clonotype turned up many times. The gene calls are TRBV7-9 and TRBJ2-5; D gene uncertain. CDR1 and CDR2 from the germline V gene are SEHNR and FQNEAQ (reference sequence). V was trimmed by 5 bases and J by 5 bases, leaving 9 bases between them. The CDR3 runs to 12 residues. The CDR3 protein is CASSPHGETQYF. CDR3 nucleotide sequence: TGTGCCAGCAGCCCGCATGGGGAGACCCAGTACTTC.

This clonotype was observed a few times. The rearrangement joins TRBV2 to TRBJ2-2; possibly TRBD2 for D (6 bases). CDR3 length: 12 amino acids. Germline loops: CDR1 SNHLY, CDR2 FYNNEI. Trimming took off 6 bases at V and 7 bases at J, with 9 bases between the two ends. The CDR3: CASRQGGGELFF. CDR3 in DNA: TGTGCCAGCAGGCAGGGAGGCGGGGAGCTGTTTTTT.

The chain joins TRBV25-1 to TRBJ1-1, with 7 bases fitting TRBD1. This CDR3 contains 14 residues. In germline, CDR1 is MGHDK, CDR2 SYGVNS. Trimming took 6 bases from V and 7 from J; bases not matched to a gene: 11. CDR3 region: CASRLVQGIGEAFF. The CDR3 DNA follows: TGTGCCAGCAGACTGGTACAGGGGATCGGTGAAGCTTTCTTT.

Points on this clonotype: This could be a read error, since a much larger clone is one nucleotide away. CDR3 DNA: TGTGCCAGCAGCTCGACAGGGTTAGGGGAGCAGTACTTC. Translating it yields CASSSTGLGEQYF. This rearrangement joins TRBV7-1 to TRBJ2-7; TRBD1 matches 7 bases. TRBV7-1 is sorted into the ORF group, with uncertain function. Unmatched junction bases numbered 6, after V lost 3 bases and J lost 7 bases. The CDR3 consists of 13 residues.

The J gene is TRBJ1-2, the V gene TRBV5-4, with D unresolved. Germline V gene sequence: CDR1 SGHNT, CDR2 YYREEE (reference sequence). Between the trimmed V and J ends, which lost 6 bases and 0 bases, there was a span of 15 bases. The CDR3 covers 15 residues. The CDR3, as DNA: TGTGCCAGCACTCAGGTCGAGGGAGCTAACTATGGCTACACCTTC. It is translated as CASTQVEGANYGYTF.

This clonotype was detected a few times. The chain employs TRBV3-1 and TRBJ1-2; possible D gene TRBD1, 5 bases. The length of the CDR3 is 13 residues. Looked up from germline, CDR1 is LGHDT and CDR2 is YNNKEL (reference sequence). V was clipped by 3 bases and J by 7 bases, with 12 bases between them. DNA of the CDR3: TGTGCCAGCAGCCACAGGGAGGAGGGTGGCTACACCTTC. As protein: CASSHREEGGYTF.

This clonotype has at least ten counts. The rearrangement joins TRBV7-2 to TRBJ1-1; D is uncertain. Trimming shortened V by 4 bases and J by 3 bases, and 12 bases separated the two germline ends. The V gene's germline CDR1 is SGHTA and CDR2 FQGNSA. The CDR3 contains 14 residues. CDR3 nucleotide sequence: TGTGCCAGCAGCTGGACGGACGAGTACACTGAAGCTTTCTTT. Amino acid sequence: CASSWTDEYTEAFF.

On this clonotype: Mismatch with germline at one junction end may stem from a read error. J is TRBJ1-2 and V is TRBV7-9; a weak D match, TRBD1 (6 bases). From germline, CDR1 is SEHNR and CDR2 FQNEAQ (reference sequence). This CDR3 is built from 15 residues. For the CDR3, the DNA is TGCGCCAGCAGAGACAACAGGGTAGGTGACTATGGCTACACCTTC. As protein: CASRDNRVGDYGYTF.

The chain recombines TRBV6-5 with TRBJ2-6; D is undetermined. This CDR3 region has 15 residues. V gave up 6 bases and J gave up 0 bases, with 9 bases separating them. Per germline, CDR1 MNHEY and CDR2 SVGAGI. The CDR3 DNA sequence: TGTGCCAGCAGGATATCAACCTCTGGGGCCAACGTCCTGACTTTC. Translation: CASRISTSGANVLTF.

This clonotype turned up a few times. The gene calls are TRBV20-1 and TRBJ2-2; tentatively, D is TRBD1 (5 bases). The germline V gene has CDR1 DFQATT and CDR2 SNEGSKA (reference sequence). Trimming removed 3 bases at V and 7 bases at J, with 9 bases between. The CDR3 is 12 amino acids. The CDR3 reads CSARDTNGELFF. CDR3 DNA: TGCAGTGCTAGGGACACGAACGGGGAGCTGTTTTTT.